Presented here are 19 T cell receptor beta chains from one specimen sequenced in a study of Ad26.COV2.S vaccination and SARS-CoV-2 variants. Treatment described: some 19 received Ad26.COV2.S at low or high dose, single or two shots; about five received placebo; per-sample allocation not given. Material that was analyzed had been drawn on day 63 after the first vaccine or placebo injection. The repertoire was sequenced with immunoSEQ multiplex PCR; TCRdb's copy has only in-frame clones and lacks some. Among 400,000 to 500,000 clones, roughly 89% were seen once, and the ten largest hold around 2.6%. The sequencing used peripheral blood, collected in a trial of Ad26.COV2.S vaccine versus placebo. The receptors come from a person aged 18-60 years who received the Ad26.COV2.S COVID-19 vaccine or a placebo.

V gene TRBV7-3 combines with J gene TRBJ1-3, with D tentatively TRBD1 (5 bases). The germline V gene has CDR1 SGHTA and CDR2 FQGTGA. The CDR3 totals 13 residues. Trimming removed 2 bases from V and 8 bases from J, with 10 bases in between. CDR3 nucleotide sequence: TGTGCCAGCAGCTTATGGAGGGGCGACACCATATATTTT. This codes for CASSLWRGDTIYF. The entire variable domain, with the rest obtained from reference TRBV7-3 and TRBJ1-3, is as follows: GAGVSQTPSNKVTEKGKYVELRCDPISGHTALYWYRQSLGQGPEFLIYFQGTGAADDSGLPNDRFFAVRPEGSVSTLKIQRTERGDSAVYLCASSLWRGDTIYFGEGSWLTVV.

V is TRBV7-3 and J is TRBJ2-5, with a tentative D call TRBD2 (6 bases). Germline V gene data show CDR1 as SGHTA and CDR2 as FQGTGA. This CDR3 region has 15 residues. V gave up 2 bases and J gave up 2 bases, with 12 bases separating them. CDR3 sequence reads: CASSLGSGDQETQYF. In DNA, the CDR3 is TGTGCCAGCAGCTTAGGATCGGGGGATCAAGAGACCCAGTACTTC.

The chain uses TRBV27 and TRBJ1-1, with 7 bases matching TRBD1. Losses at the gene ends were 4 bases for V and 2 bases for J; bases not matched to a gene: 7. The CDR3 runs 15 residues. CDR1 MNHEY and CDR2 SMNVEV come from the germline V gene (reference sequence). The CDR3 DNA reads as TGTGCCAGCAGTTCCCTCGGACAGGTCAACACTGAAGCTTTCTTT. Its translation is CASSSLGQVNTEAFF.

Here the CDR3 reads CASSATGRAGYTF. For the CDR3, the DNA is TGTGCCAGCAGTGCCACAGGGAGAGCTGGCTACACCTTC. This chain joins TRBV27 and TRBJ1-2; D might be TRBD1 (6 bases). CDR3 length: 13 amino acids. CDR1 MNHEY and CDR2 SMNVEV come from the germline V gene (reference sequence). V lost 5 bases and J lost 7, with 14 bases in between.

The chain's CDR3 is CASSLSGTSGNEQFF. CDR3 bases: TGCGCCAGCAGCTTGTCTGGGACAAGTGGTAATGAGCAGTTCTTC. The V call is TRBV5-1, the J call TRBJ2-1; D is perhaps TRBD1 (6 bases). Trimming stripped 1 base from V and 7 bases from J, with 15 bases between. The CDR3 extends over 15 amino acids. Germline CDR1 reads SGHRS; CDR2 reads YFSETQ. The variable domain in full, completed from reference TRBV5-1 and TRBJ2-1, reads KAGVTQTPRYLIKTRGQQVTLSCSPISGHRSVSWYQQTPGQGLQFLFEYFSETQRNKGNFPGRFSGRQFSNSRSEMNVSTLELGDSALYLCASSLSGTSGNEQFFGPGTRLTVL.

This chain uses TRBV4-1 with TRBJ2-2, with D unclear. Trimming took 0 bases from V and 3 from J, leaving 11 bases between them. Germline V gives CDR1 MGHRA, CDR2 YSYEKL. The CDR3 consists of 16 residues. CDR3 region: CASSQEGWQYTGELFF. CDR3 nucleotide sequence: TGCGCCAGCAGCCAAGAAGGTTGGCAGTACACCGGGGAGCTGTTTTTT.

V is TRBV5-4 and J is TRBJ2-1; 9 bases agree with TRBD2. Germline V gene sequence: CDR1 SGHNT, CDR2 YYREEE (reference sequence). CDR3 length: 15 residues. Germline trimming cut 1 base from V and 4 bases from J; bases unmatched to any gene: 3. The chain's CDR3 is CASSLSSGNYNEQFF. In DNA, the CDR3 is TGTGCCAGCAGCTTGTCTAGCGGGAATTACAATGAGCAGTTCTTC.

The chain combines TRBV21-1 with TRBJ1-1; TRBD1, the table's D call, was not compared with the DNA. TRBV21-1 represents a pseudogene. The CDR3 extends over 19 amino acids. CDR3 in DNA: TGTGCCAGCAGCAAGGGACAGGGAAACGGTCTGGTCTTTCACACTGAAGCTTTCTTT. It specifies CASSKGQGNGLVFHTEAFF.

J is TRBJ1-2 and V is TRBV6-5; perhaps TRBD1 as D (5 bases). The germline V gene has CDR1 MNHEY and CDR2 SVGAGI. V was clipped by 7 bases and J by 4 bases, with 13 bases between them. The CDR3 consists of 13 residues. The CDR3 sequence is CASTRQPRYGYTF. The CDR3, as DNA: TGTGCCAGCACGAGACAGCCGCGCTATGGCTACACCTTC.

CDR3 nucleotides: TGTGCCAGCAGCTTATACGGGCCAGGAGAGGCTTTCTTT. It translates to CASSLYGPGEAFF. J is TRBJ1-1 and V is TRBV11-2; no clear D. The CDR3 is made up of 13 amino acids. The ends were cut back, 2 bases at V and 11 bases at J, with 15 bases in the middle. Germline CDR1 and CDR2: SGHAT and FQNNGV.

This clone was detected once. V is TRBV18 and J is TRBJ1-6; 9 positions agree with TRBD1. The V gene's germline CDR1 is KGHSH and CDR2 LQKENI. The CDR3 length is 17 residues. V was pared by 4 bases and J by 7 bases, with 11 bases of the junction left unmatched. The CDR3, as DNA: TGTGCCAGCTCACTTACGACCGGGACAGGGTTAAATTCACCCCTCCACTTT. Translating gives CASSLTTGTGLNSPLHF.

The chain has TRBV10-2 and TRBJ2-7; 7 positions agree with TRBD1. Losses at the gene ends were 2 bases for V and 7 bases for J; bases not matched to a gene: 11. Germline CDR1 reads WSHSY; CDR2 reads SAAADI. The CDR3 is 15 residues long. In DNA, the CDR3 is TGCGCCAGCAGTGAGAAGGACAGGTTCGCTTGGGAGCAGTACTTC. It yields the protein CASSEKDRFAWEQYF.

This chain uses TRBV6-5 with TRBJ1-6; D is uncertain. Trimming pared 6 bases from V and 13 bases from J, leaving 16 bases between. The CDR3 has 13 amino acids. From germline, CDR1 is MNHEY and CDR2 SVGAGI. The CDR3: CASRMLAKAPLHF. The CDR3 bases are TGTGCCAGCAGGATGCTAGCTAAAGCCCCCCTCCACTTT.

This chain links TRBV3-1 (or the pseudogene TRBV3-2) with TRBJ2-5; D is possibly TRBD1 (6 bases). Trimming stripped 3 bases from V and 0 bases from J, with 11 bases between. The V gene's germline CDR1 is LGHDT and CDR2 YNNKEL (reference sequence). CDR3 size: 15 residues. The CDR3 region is CASSHLRDNQETQYF. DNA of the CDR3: TGTGCCAGCAGCCACCTCCGGGACAACCAAGAGACCCAGTACTTC.

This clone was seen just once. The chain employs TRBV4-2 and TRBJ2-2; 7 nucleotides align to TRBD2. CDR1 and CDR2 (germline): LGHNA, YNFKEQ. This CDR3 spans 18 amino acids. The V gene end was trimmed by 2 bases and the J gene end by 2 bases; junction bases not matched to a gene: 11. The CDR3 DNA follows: TGTGCCAGCAGCCAAAGTAACGCGCGGGAGCTAAACACCGGGGAGCTGTTTTTT. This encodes CASSQSNARELNTGELFF.

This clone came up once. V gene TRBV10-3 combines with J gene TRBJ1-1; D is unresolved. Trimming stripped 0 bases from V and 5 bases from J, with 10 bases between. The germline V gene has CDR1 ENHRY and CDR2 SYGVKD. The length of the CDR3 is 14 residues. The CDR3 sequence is CAISESMSGTEAFF. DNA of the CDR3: TGTGCCATCAGTGAGTCGATGTCAGGAACTGAAGCTTTCTTT.

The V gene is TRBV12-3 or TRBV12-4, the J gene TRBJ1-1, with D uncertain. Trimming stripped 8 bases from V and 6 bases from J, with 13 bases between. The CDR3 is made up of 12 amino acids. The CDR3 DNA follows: TGTGCCAGCGGAATAAATAGGGCTGAAGCTTTCTTT. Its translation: CASGINRAEAFF.

CDR3 loop: CASSEVVAIYNEQFF. The DNA for the CDR3 is TGTGCCAGCAGTGAAGTGGTAGCGATCTACAATGAGCAGTTCTTC. The V and J genes are TRBV6-1 and TRBJ2-1; tentative D call: TRBD2 (5 bases). Germline assignment: CDR1 MNHNS and CDR2 SASEGT. This CDR3 has 15 residues. The V gene lost 1 base and the J gene lost 3 bases, with 10 bases spanning the gap.

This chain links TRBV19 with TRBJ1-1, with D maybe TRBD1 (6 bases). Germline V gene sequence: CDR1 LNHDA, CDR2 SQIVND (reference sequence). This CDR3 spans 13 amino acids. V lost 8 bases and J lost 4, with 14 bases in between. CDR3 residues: CASLVGGGTEAFF. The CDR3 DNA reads TGTGCCAGTCTAGTAGGGGGTGGCACTGAAGCTTTCTTT.